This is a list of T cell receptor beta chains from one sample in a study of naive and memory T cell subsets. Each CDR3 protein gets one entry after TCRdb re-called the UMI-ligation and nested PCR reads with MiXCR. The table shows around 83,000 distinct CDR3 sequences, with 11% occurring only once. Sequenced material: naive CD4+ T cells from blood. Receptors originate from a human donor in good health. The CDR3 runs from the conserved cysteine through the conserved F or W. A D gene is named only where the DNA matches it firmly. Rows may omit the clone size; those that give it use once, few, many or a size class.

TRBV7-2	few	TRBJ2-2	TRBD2	TGTGCCAGCCAACTAGCGGGGGGGCCGAACACCGGGGAGCTGTTTTTT	CASQLAGGPNTGELFF
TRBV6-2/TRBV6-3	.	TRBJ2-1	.	TGTGCCAGCAGTTACCGAGTTCGAGGGGCTTACTCCTACAATGAGCAGTTCTTC	CASSYRVRGAYSYNEQFF
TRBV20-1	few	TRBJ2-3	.	TGCAGTTTGGTGAGCACAGATACGCAGTATTTT	CSLVSTDTQYF
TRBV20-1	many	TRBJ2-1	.	TGCAGTGCAATACAGGGTCTTCATGAGCAGTTCTTC	CSAIQGLHEQFF
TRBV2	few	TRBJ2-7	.	TGTGCCAGCAGTGAATCAACGGGTACCTACGAGCAGTACTTC	CASSESTGTYEQYF
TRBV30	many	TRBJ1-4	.	TGTGCCTGGAACCAGATACAGGGAAACAATGAAAAACTGTTTTTT	CAWNQIQGNNEKLFF
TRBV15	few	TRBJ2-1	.	TGTGCCACCAGCACCCGATGGGACTCCGAGCAGTTCTTC	CATSTRWDSEQFF
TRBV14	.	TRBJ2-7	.	TGTGCCAGCAGCCTTCGTCAACCCGGCCATATCTCCTACGAGCAGTACTTC	CASSLRQPGHISYEQYF
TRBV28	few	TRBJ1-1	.	TGTGCCATCACACAAAGAGGGAACACTGAAGCTTTCTTT	CAITQRGNTEAFF
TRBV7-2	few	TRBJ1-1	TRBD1	TGTGCCAGCAGATCACAGACAGGGGGGGGGACTGAAGCTTTCTTT	CASRSQTGGGTEAFF
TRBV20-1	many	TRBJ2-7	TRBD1	TGCAGTGCTAGAAGGGGACAGGGAAGGTTCGAGCAGTACTTC	CSARRGQGRFEQYF
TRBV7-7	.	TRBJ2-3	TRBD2	TGTGCTAGCAGCTTAGCGGGCAACCCTTACTCCACAGATACGCAGTATTTT	CASSLAGNPYSTDTQYF
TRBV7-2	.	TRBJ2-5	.	TGTGCCAGCAGCTTAGTTTTTGGGGGGAAAGAGACCCAGTACTTC	CASSLVFGGKETQYF
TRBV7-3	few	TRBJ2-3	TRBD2	TGTGCCAGCAGCACACGACAGGGACTAGCGGGACTGGGAGCCGCAGATACGCAGTATTTT	CASSTRQGLAGLGAADTQYF
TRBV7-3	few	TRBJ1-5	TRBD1	TGTGCCAGCAGCCAGGGGGGGGATCAGCCCCAGCATTTT	CASSQGGDQPQHF
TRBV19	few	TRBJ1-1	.	TGTGCCAGTAGTAACCGGGCCTCATCGGGGAACACTGAAGCTTTCTTT	CASSNRASSGNTEAFF
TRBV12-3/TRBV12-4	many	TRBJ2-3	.	TGTGCCAGCAGGAGGGGAGATACGCAGTATTTT	CASRRGDTQYF
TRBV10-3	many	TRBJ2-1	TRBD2	TGTGCCATCAGTGACCCTCCGGGACTAGTAAGGAATCGATCCTACAATGAGCAGTTCTTC	CAISDPPGLVRNRSYNEQFF
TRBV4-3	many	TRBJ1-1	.	TGCGCCAGCAGCCAAGTTTTGGGACGGTTGAACACTGAAGCTTTCTTT	CASSQVLGRLNTEAFF
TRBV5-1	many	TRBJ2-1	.	TGCGCCAGCAGTCGTTCAAACGACCCATTAACGAATGAGCAGTTCTTC	CASSRSNDPLTNEQFF
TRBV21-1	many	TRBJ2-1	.	TGTGCCAGCAGCTCAGGGGTGGGTGAGCAGTTCTTC	CASSSGVGEQFF
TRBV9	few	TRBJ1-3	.	TGTGCCAGCACGCCCGCGGTCGGTGGAAACACCATATATTTT	CASTPAVGGNTIYF
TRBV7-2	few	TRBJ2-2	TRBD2	TGTGCCAGCAGCTTAGGGCTAGCGGGGCCCCGGGAGCTGTTTTTT	CASSLGLAGPRELFF
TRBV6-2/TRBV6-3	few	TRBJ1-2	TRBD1	TGTGCCAGCAGACAAGACAGGGCGGATGGCTACACCTTC	CASRQDRADGYTF
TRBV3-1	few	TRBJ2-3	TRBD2	TGTGCCAGCAGCCAAAGTATTGGACTAGCGGGGACGAGTGCAGATACGCAGTATTTT	CASSQSIGLAGTSADTQYF
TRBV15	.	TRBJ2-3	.	TGTGCCACCAGCAGAACCAGGACGGGACTCTCCACAGATACGCAGTATTTT	CATSRTRTGLSTDTQYF
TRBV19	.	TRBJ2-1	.	TGTGCCAGTAGTACCCCGGGTTGGGACAATGAGCAGTTCTTC	CASSTPGWDNEQFF
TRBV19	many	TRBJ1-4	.	TGTGCCAGTAGTATCCGGAGTGGGAGTAATGAAAAACTGTTTTTT	CASSIRSGSNEKLFF
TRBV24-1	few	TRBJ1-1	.	TGTGCCACCGGAGGCCCCACCCCAGGCCGGGGGAGCACTGAAGCTTTCTTT	CATGGPTPGRGSTEAFF
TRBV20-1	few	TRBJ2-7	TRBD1	TGCAGTGCAACACCAGGGGGCAGAACTAACTACGAGCAGTACTTC	CSATPGGRTNYEQYF
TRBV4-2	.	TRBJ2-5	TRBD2	TGTGCCAGCAGCCAGGGGGCTAGCGGGAGGGCCATGGAGACCCAGTACTTC	CASSQGASGRAMETQYF
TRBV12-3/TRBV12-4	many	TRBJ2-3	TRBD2	TGTGCCAGCAGTTTGTTGGCTAGCGGGAGGTCAAACACAGATACGCAGTATTTT	CASSLLASGRSNTDTQYF
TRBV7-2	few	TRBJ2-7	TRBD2	TGTGCCAGCAGCTCCGGGACTAGCGGGGGGGCCAGGGACTACGAGCAGTACTTC	CASSSGTSGGARDYEQYF
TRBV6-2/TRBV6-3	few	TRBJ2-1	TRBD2	TGTGCCAGCAGCGGTACTAGCGTCGTGACATTTTTGGAGCAGTTCTTC	CASSGTSVVTFLEQFF
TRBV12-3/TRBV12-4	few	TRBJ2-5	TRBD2	TGTGCCAGCAGCTCCAGGACTAGCGGGAGCCCCGGGAGGACCCAGTACTTC	CASSSRTSGSPGRTQYF
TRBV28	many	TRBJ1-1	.	TGTGCCAGCAGTTTATATAGTAACACTGAAGCTTTCTTT	CASSLYSNTEAFF
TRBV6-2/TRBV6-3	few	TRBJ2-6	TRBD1	TGTGCCAGCAGTTATTCTGGACAGGGGGCCTCTGGGGCCAACGTCCTGACTTTC	CASSYSGQGASGANVLTF
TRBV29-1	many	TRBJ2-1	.	TGCAGCGGACGGAAGGCCTCGGGAACTCGGGGTTCTAATGAGCAGTTCTTC	CSGRKASGTRGSNEQFF
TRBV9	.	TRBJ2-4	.	TGTGCCAGCAGCGTAGGGGTGGCTCCATTAGCCAAAAACATTCAGTACTTC	CASSVGVAPLAKNIQYF
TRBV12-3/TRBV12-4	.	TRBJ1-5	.	TGTGCCAGCAGCTCCGGACGGCGCAATCAGCCCCAGCATTTT	CASSSGRRNQPQHF
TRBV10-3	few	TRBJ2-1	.	TGTGCCATCAGAGGAGTGGACAATGAGCAGTTCTTC	CAIRGVDNEQFF
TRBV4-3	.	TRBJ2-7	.	TGCGCCAGCAGCCAAGAGCCACGGCGGGGTGAGCAGTACTTC	CASSQEPRRGEQYF